The subject of this entry is one TCR beta chain. Original analysis: Amplified reference gene primers provided the basis for estimating nucleated cell counts. Using immunoSEQ multiplex PCR, the repertoire was profiled, and TCRdb retains in-frame clones only, with some absent. The D gene and trimming were derived from the DNA, and the V and J assignments and clone size from that table. The sample carries nearly 100,000 clones, 84% recorded once. This entry is derived from a study of blood T cell repertoires in COVID-19. On the study more broadly: Samples came from the United States, Italy and Spain, spanning acute and convalescent COVID-19. T cells, B-cell-depleted T cells, or PBMCs provided the cDNA or gDNA that served as material.

Looked up from germline, CDR1 is MNHEY and CDR2 is SVGAGI. V shed 7 bases, J shed 2 bases, and the junction held 7 bases outside the gene matches. The CDR3 extends over 15 amino acids. The source of this sequence is a woman in her fifties or sixties with acute or convalescent COVID-19. Sequencing used peripheral blood. The chain employs TRBV6-5 and TRBJ1-2; 10 bases are a match to TRBD1. The CDR3: CASTMRTGGNYGYTF. CDR3 bases: TGTGCCAGCACCATGCGGACAGGGGGGAACTATGGCTACACCTTC.